This T cell receptor (beta chain) is from a study of blood T cell repertoires in COVID-19. Study summary: COVID-19 samples collected from the United States, Italy and Spain covered acute and convalescent phases. Sources were T cells, B-cell-depleted T cells, or PBMCs; the material itself was cDNA or gDNA.

Methods used by the authors: Nucleated cell counts were estimated from reference gene primer amplification. Repertoires were generated with immunoSEQ multiplex PCR, while TCRdb's copy carries only in-frame clones and drops some. D and trimming were read from the DNA, whereas the V and J calls and clone size are those reported in that table. The sample yields roughly 300,000 clones, 65% to 90% seen once. Germline CDR1 reads LNHDA; CDR2 reads SQIVND (reference sequence). With V trimmed by 1 base and J by 4 bases, 3 bases remained unmatched. This CDR3 has 16 residues. Sequencing input: peripheral blood. The chain uses TRBV19 and TRBJ2-1; 11 nucleotides agree with TRBD2. The sequence came from a human donor in a cohort sampled during active COVID-19. The CDR3 reads CASSIGRLAGYNEQFF. The CDR3 coding sequence is TGTGCCAGTAGTATAGGCAGACTAGCGGGATACAATGAGCAGTTCTTC.